Presented here are 13 T cell receptor beta chains from one specimen sequenced in a study of metastatic and nonmetastatic thyroid tumors. MiXCR re-clonotyped the PCR reads for TCRdb. The repertoire holds around 30,000 clones, 10% to 11% seen once, with more than 15% in the top ten. No patient received treatment before thyroid surgery. The sequenced sample consisted of blood. The origin of the receptors is a female donor with papillary thyroid cancer or a benign thyroid nodule (not recorded which). Some clones in this sample may be carry-over from other donors' samples.

This rearrangement joins TRBV20-1 to TRBJ1-6, with 11 bases identical to TRBD1. The CDR3 contains 12 residues. CDR1 and CDR2 (germline): DFQATT, SNEGSKA (reference sequence). CDR3 DNA: TGCAGGGGCCCGGGACAGGGGGTAACCCTCCACTTT. It is translated as CRGPGQGVTLHF.

Here the CDR3 DNA reads TGTGCCAGCAGTACCAGACAGGGGGCTCAAACGCGTAATTCACCCCTCCACTTT. Protein: CASSTRQGAQTRNSPLHF. This chain connects TRBV6-2 or TRBV6-3 to TRBJ1-6; TRBD1 agrees at 10 bases. This CDR3 is 18 amino acids long. Germline CDR1 MNHEY, CDR2 SVGEGT. V shed 5 bases, J shed 6 bases, and the junction held 13 bases outside the gene matches.

This clone is medium-sized within its sample. This chain links TRBV6-4 with TRBJ2-1; D unclear. The length of the CDR3 is 13 residues. CDR1 is MRHNA and CDR2 is SNTAGT in the germline V gene. The V end lost 5 bases, the J end lost 6 bases, and 11 bases lay between the germline ends. The CDR3 bases are TGTGCCAGCAGTTGGCCTGATGGCAATGAGCAGTTCTTC. Residues: CASSWPDGNEQFF.

This clone was recorded many times. The rearrangement joins TRBV7-2 to TRBJ2-5; perhaps TRBD1 as D (6 bases). Trimming took off 5 bases at V and 5 bases at J, with 15 bases between the two ends. The germline V gene has CDR1 SGHTA and CDR2 FQGNSA. This CDR3 has 14 residues. The CDR3 is CASSQRGTFETQYF. CDR3 in DNA: TGTGCCAGCAGCCAGAGGGGGACGTTTGAGACCCAGTACTTC. The full variable domain, completed using reference TRBV7-2 and TRBJ2-5, is GAGVSQSPSNKVTEKGKDVELRCDPISGHTALYWYRQSLGQGLEFLIYFQGNSAPDKSGLPSDRFSAERTGGSVSTLTIQRTQQEDSAVYLCASSQRGTFETQYFGPGTRLLVL.

This clone has a count of ten or more. The CDR3 DNA sequence: TGTGCCAGCAGCTTATTACAGGGGTGGGGTGGAAACACCATATATTTT. It yields the protein CASSLLQGWGGNTIYF. The V and J genes are TRBV11-2 and TRBJ1-3; 7 bases map to TRBD1. Losses at the gene ends were 2 bases for V and 3 bases for J; bases not matched to a gene: 7. The CDR3 totals 16 residues. Germline V lookup: CDR1 SGHAT, CDR2 FQNNGV.

This clone occurred many times. The chain has TRBV6-5 and TRBJ2-3, with 7 nucleotides matching TRBD2. V lost 0 bases to trimming and J lost 4 bases; unmatched junction nucleotides: 4. Per germline, CDR1 MNHEY and CDR2 SVGAGI. The CDR3 consists of 15 residues. Written as DNA, the CDR3 is TGTGCCAGCAGTTACTCCCGGACTAGGGCAGATACGCAGTATTTT. Protein sequence: CASSYSRTRADTQYF.

Many counts were recorded for this clone. V and J are TRBV7-9 and TRBJ2-7; D might be TRBD1 (7 bases). V was trimmed by 2 bases and J by 5 bases, leaving 19 bases between them. The germline gives CDR1 SEHNR, CDR2 FQNEAQ (reference sequence). CDR3 length equals 16 residues. The CDR3 loop reads CASSLPRGGGGHEQYF. CDR3 nucleotide sequence: TGTGCCAGCAGCTTACCCCGGGGCGGAGGGGGCCACGAGCAGTACTTC.

This chain uses TRBV6-5 with TRBJ1-5, with a tentative D call TRBD1 (5 bases). Per the germline V gene, CDR1 is MNHEY and CDR2 is SVGAGI. The CDR3 spans 18 residues. V lost 2 bases and J lost 7, with 24 bases in between. CDR3 nucleotide sequence: TGTGCCAGCAGTTACGGGTTAGCGGAGGGGTGGGAGACCCAGCCCCAGCATTTT. It yields the protein CASSYGLAEGWETQPQHF.

Regarding this clone: This may stem from a read error, because a much larger clone lies one nucleotide away. The V gene is TRBV2, the J gene TRBJ2-7, with a weak D call TRBD1 (7 bases). Germline V gene lookup returns CDR1 SNHLY and CDR2 FYNNEI. The CDR3 totals 13 residues. DNA of the CDR3: TGTGTCAGCAGGGGGGACAGCCCCTACGGGCAGTACTTC. It is translated as CVSRGDSPYGQYF.

The gene calls are TRBV30 and TRBJ1-3; no firm D call. The CDR3 runs to 14 residues. Germline CDR1 and CDR2: GTSNPN and SVGIG (reference sequence). The V end lost 1 base, the J end lost 4 bases, and 11 bases lay between the germline ends. The CDR3 DNA sequence: TGTGCCTGGAGTGGAACCACACAGGGAAACACCATATATTTT. This sequence encodes CAWSGTTQGNTIYF.

This clone was seen at least ten times. The rearrangement uses TRBV27 and TRBJ1-5; 8 bases are shared with TRBD1. Germline V gives CDR1 MNHEY, CDR2 SMNVEV (reference sequence). This CDR3 is 16 amino acids long. With V trimmed by 6 bases and J by 6 bases, 13 bases remained unmatched. The CDR3: CASRESLTGATQPQHF. For the CDR3, the DNA is TGTGCCAGCAGAGAGAGCCTGACAGGGGCCACTCAGCCCCAGCATTTT.

This clone showed up just a few times. The chain employs TRBV3-1 and TRBJ2-5; the D is unclear. Per the germline V gene, CDR1 is LGHDT and CDR2 is YNNKEL (reference sequence). CDR3 length: 11 amino acids. Trimming removed 3 bases from V and 5 bases from J, with 4 bases in between. The chain's CDR3 is CASSHRETQYF. CDR3 DNA: TGTGCCAGCAGCCACAGGGAGACCCAGTACTTC.

As to this clone: The junction departs from germline at one end; a sequencing error may be responsible. The CDR3 here is CASSSRDDYGYTF. The CDR3 nucleotides are TGTGCCAGCAGTTCACGGGACGACTACGGCTACACCTTC. This sequence joins TRBV6-2 or TRBV6-3 and TRBJ1-2; tentatively, D is TRBD1 (5 bases). The CDR3 is 13 amino acids. Germline V CDR1 and CDR2: MNHEY, SVGEGT.